Listed below are T cell receptor beta chains from one sample, sequenced in a study of technical replicates of blood from a handful of donors. Profiled with immunoSEQ multiplex PCR; TCRdb holds only in-frame clones, not every one. The sample carries about 80,000 clones, about 86% recorded once. The specimen sequenced was PBMCs. These receptors came from a human donor in good health. Some clones in this sample may be carry-over from other donors' samples. The CDR3 runs from the conserved cysteine through the conserved F or W. The D gene is left open where the match is weak. Rows give clone size only sometimes, using once, few, many, or a class for an expanded clone.

v_gene: TRBV2; j_gene: TRBJ1-2; abundance: -; d_gene: TRBD1; CDR3aa: CASSEGGQGYYGYTF; CDR3nt: TGTGCCAGCAGTGAAGGGGGACAGGGCTACTATGGCTACACCTTC
v_gene: TRBV27; j_gene: TRBJ1-2; abundance: -; d_gene: TRBD1; CDR3aa: CASSLSGTGANYGYTF; CDR3nt: TGTGCCAGCAGTTTATCGGGGACAGGGGCTAACTATGGCTACACCTTC
v_gene: TRBV29-1; j_gene: TRBJ1-5; abundance: -; d_gene: TRBD1; CDR3aa: CSVTGTGPNQPQHF; CDR3nt: TGCAGCGTGACTGGGACAGGCCCCAATCAGCCCCAGCATTTT
v_gene: TRBV7-9; j_gene: TRBJ2-3; abundance: -; d_gene: TRBD1; CDR3aa: CASSRDRGTDTQYF; CDR3nt: TGTGCCAGCAGCCGGGACAGGGGCACAGATACGCAGTATTTT
v_gene: TRBV7-3; j_gene: TRBJ1-1; abundance: -; d_gene: -; CDR3aa: CASSSRRESEAFF; CDR3nt: TGCGCCAGCAGCTCCAGGCGCGAGTCTGAAGCTTTCTTT
v_gene: TRBV7-9; j_gene: TRBJ2-5; abundance: -; d_gene: -; CDR3aa: CASSSQNQETQYF; CDR3nt: TGTGCCAGCAGCTCTCAGAATCAAGAGACCCAGTACTTC
v_gene: TRBV19; j_gene: TRBJ1-1; abundance: -; d_gene: -; CDR3aa: CASSMRGGLNTEAFF; CDR3nt: TGTGCCAGTAGTATGCGAGGGGGACTGAACACTGAAGCTTTCTTT
v_gene: TRBV27; j_gene: TRBJ1-6; abundance: -; d_gene: -; CDR3aa: CASMGLGLNSPLHF; CDR3nt: TGTGCCAGCATGGGATTGGGGCTTAATTCACCCCTCCACTTT
v_gene: TRBV4-2; j_gene: TRBJ2-7; abundance: -; d_gene: TRBD2; CDR3aa: CASSQEGSSGISYEQYF; CDR3nt: TGTGCCAGCAGCCAAGAAGGTAGTAGCGGGATTTCCTACGAGCAGTACTTC
v_gene: TRBV21-1; j_gene: TRBJ2-4; abundance: -; d_gene: -; CDR3aa: CASSNRCGSARRAKNIQYF; CDR3nt: TGTGCCAGCAGCAATCGCTGCGGGAGTGCCCGGCGTGCCAAAAACATTCAGTACTTC
v_gene: TRBV15; j_gene: TRBJ2-2; abundance: once; d_gene: -; CDR3aa: CATSRGGSWTGELFF; CDR3nt: TGTGCCACCAGCAGAGGAGGGAGTTGGACCGGGGAGCTGTTTTTT
v_gene: TRBV5-4; j_gene: TRBJ2-3; abundance: -; d_gene: -; CDR3aa: CASSFQTLGTQYF; CDR3nt: TGTGCCAGCAGCTTTCAGACTTTAGGTACGCAGTATTTT
v_gene: TRBV29-1; j_gene: TRBJ2-5; abundance: -; d_gene: TRBD2; CDR3aa: CSVEAGGQETQYF; CDR3nt: TGCAGCGTGGAAGCGGGGGGGCAAGAGACCCAGTACTTC
v_gene: TRBV5-8; j_gene: TRBJ2-3; abundance: medium-sized; d_gene: TRBD2; CDR3aa: CASSLDGGRGTDTQYF; CDR3nt: TGTGCCAGCAGCTTGGACGGCGGGAGGGGCACAGATACGCAGTATTTT
v_gene: TRBV6-5; j_gene: TRBJ2-1; abundance: -; d_gene: -; CDR3aa: CASQDRSSYNEQFF; CDR3nt: TGTGCCAGCCAGGACAGAAGCTCCTACAATGAGCAGTTCTTC
v_gene: TRBV6-5; j_gene: TRBJ1-1; abundance: -; d_gene: -; CDR3aa: CASRTQGWAFF; CDR3nt: TGTGCCAGCAGAACCCAGGGGTGGGCTTTCTTT
v_gene: TRBV7-6; j_gene: TRBJ2-7; abundance: once; d_gene: TRBD1; CDR3aa: CASSRQGSFYEQYF; CDR3nt: TGTGCCAGCAGCCGACAGGGATCCTTCTACGAGCAGTACTTC
v_gene: TRBV19; j_gene: TRBJ1-1; abundance: -; d_gene: -; CDR3aa: CASSIVRGGTEAFF; CDR3nt: TGTGCCAGTAGTATAGTGAGGGGGGGCACTGAAGCTTTCTTT
v_gene: TRBV29-1; j_gene: TRBJ1-4; abundance: few; d_gene: -; CDR3aa: CSFFYSEKLFF; CDR3nt: TGCAGCTTTTTCTACAGTGAAAAACTGTTTTTT
v_gene: TRBV2; j_gene: TRBJ2-1; abundance: once; d_gene: -; CDR3aa: CASRDQVEQFF; CDR3nt: TGTGCCAGCAGAGATCAGGTTGAGCAGTTCTTC
v_gene: TRBV6-1; j_gene: TRBJ2-7; abundance: -; d_gene: -; CDR3aa: CASSGQAYSYEQYF; CDR3nt: TGTGCCAGCAGTGGACAGGCCTATTCCTACGAGCAGTACTTC
v_gene: TRBV2; j_gene: TRBJ2-5; abundance: -; d_gene: -; CDR3aa: CASSLRVYQETQYF; CDR3nt: TGTGCCAGCAGTCTCAGGGTCTACCAAGAGACCCAGTACTTC
v_gene: TRBV5-1; j_gene: TRBJ1-1; abundance: -; d_gene: -; CDR3aa: CASSLFNTEAFF; CDR3nt: TGCGCCAGCTCACTATTTAACACTGAAGCTTTCTTT
v_gene: TRBV30; j_gene: TRBJ2-7; abundance: -; d_gene: TRBD2; CDR3aa: CAWSPLEREFHEQYF; CDR3nt: TGTGCCTGGAGTCCGCTGGAGCGGGAGTTCCACGAGCAGTACTTC
v_gene: TRBV28; j_gene: TRBJ1-5; abundance: -; d_gene: TRBD1; CDR3aa: CASSSPGQGNQPQHF; CDR3nt: TGTGCCAGCAGTTCACCGGGACAGGGCAATCAGCCCCAGCATTTT
v_gene: TRBV25-1; j_gene: TRBJ1-6; abundance: -; d_gene: TRBD1; CDR3aa: CASSAKDRGLDSPLHF; CDR3nt: TGTGCCAGCAGTGCGAAAGACAGGGGGCTTGATTCACCCCTCCACTTT
v_gene: TRBV9; j_gene: TRBJ1-1; abundance: -; d_gene: -; CDR3aa: CASSVGVENTEAFF; CDR3nt: TGTGCCAGCAGCGTAGGCGTCGAAAACACTGAAGCTTTCTTT
v_gene: TRBV7-2; j_gene: TRBJ1-4; abundance: -; d_gene: -; CDR3aa: CASSPRGGGEKLFF; CDR3nt: TGTGCCAGCAGCCCCAGGGGCGGTGGTGAAAAACTGTTTTTT
v_gene: TRBV7-9; j_gene: TRBJ2-5; abundance: once; d_gene: -; CDR3aa: CASSRRQDQETQYF; CDR3nt: TGTGCCAGCAGCCGCCGACAGGACCAAGAGACCCAGTACTTC
v_gene: TRBV5-4; j_gene: TRBJ1-2; abundance: once; d_gene: TRBD1; CDR3aa: CASSLGGQGALLYGYTF; CDR3nt: TGTGCCAGCAGCCTTGGGGGACAGGGGGCTCTTCTCTATGGCTACACCTTC
v_gene: TRBV7-9; j_gene: TRBJ2-2; abundance: -; d_gene: TRBD1; CDR3aa: CASRPRQGNTGELFF; CDR3nt: TGTGCCAGCAGGCCGAGACAGGGAAACACCGGGGAGCTGTTTTTT
v_gene: TRBV9; j_gene: TRBJ1-1; abundance: few; d_gene: -; CDR3aa: CASSVGDTEAFF; CDR3nt: TGTGCCAGCAGCGTAGGAGATACTGAAGCTTTCTTT
v_gene: TRBV13; j_gene: TRBJ2-7; abundance: -; d_gene: -; CDR3aa: CASSFPGVSGGEQYF; CDR3nt: TGTGCCAGCAGCTTCCCGGGGGTCAGCGGAGGGGAGCAGTACTTC
v_gene: TRBV25-1; j_gene: TRBJ2-1; abundance: -; d_gene: TRBD2; CDR3aa: CASSDPRGGDNEQFF; CDR3nt: TGTGCCAGCAGTGACCCTCGGGGGGGAGATAATGAGCAGTTCTTC
v_gene: TRBV7-6; j_gene: TRBJ2-7; abundance: -; d_gene: -; CDR3aa: CASSPVAGAHGEQYF; CDR3nt: TGTGCCAGCAGCCCGGTTGCTGGAGCCCATGGGGAGCAGTACTTC
v_gene: TRBV27; j_gene: TRBJ1-1; abundance: -; d_gene: -; CDR3aa: CASIRKAVEKGTEAFF; CDR3nt: TGTGCCAGCATCCGAAAGGCGGTAGAGAAGGGGACTGAAGCTTTCTTT
v_gene: TRBV30; j_gene: TRBJ1-1; abundance: once; d_gene: -; CDR3aa: CAWNKEVRTEAFF; CDR3nt: TGTGCCTGGAATAAGGAGGTTAGAACTGAAGCTTTCTTT
v_gene: TRBV4-3; j_gene: TRBJ2-7; abundance: -; d_gene: -; CDR3aa: CASSQEARFYEQYF; CDR3nt: TGCGCCAGCAGCCAAGAGGCTAGATTTTACGAGCAGTACTTC
v_gene: TRBV4-3; j_gene: TRBJ2-7; abundance: -; d_gene: TRBD2; CDR3aa: CASSQDPGLAGEQYF; CDR3nt: TGCGCCAGCAGCCAAGATCCTGGGCTAGCGGGGGAGCAGTACTTC
v_gene: TRBV7-3; j_gene: TRBJ2-1; abundance: -; d_gene: TRBD1; CDR3aa: CASSEDRATYNEQFF; CDR3nt: TGTGCCAGCAGCGAAGACAGGGCAACCTACAATGAGCAGTTCTTC
v_gene: TRBV11-2; j_gene: TRBJ2-5; abundance: -; d_gene: -; CDR3aa: CASSLGGAFSASQYF; CDR3nt: TGTGCCAGCAGCTTAGGCGGGGCCTTTTCGGCGTCCCAGTACTTC